This T cell receptor (beta chain) was sequenced during a study of CD8 T cells in Susac syndrome. Overall study context: When blood was drawn, the patients with Susac syndrome were therapy-naive, on corticosteroids, or on intravenous immunoglobulin alone.

With random hexamers, roughly 0.45 to 1 ug RNA was reverse transcribed. TCRdb recomputed calls from the immunoSEQ multiplex PCR reads with MiXCR, one row per CDR3 protein. The repertoire includes 92,000 or so distinct CDR3 sequences, 96% of them detected once, and more than 0.55% sits in the top ten. This receptor was obtained from a human donor with Susac syndrome. The sample taken for sequencing was CD8+ T cells from PBMCs.

This CDR3 is CSVPLSEGQYF. The CDR3 nucleotides are TGCAGCGTTCCCCTGTCCGAGGGGCAGTACTTC. The chain uses TRBV29-1 and TRBJ2-7; a weak D match, TRBD2 (5 bases). V was cut by 5 bases and J by 9 bases, with 14 bases left in between. Germline V lookup: CDR1 SQVTM, CDR2 ANQGSEA. This CDR3 is 11 amino acids long.